This T cell receptor beta chain is from a study of T cell responses to AZD1222 COVID-19 vaccine. Background on the study: Second-dose intervals near 4 or 12 weeks were combined. General study points: Clonal diversity was possibly underestimated, and the donors were mostly white British, with more females. Reportedly, nearly half of unique spike TCRs recognized epitopes outside B.1.351/B.1.1.7 mutations. Spike regions recognized by vaccine-associated CD4 TCRs spanned the protein, led by 160-218 and 743-854.

Germline CDR1 and CDR2: SGHTA and FQGNSA. V was pared by 5 bases and J by 3 bases, with 9 bases of the junction left unmatched. The CDR3 contains 15 residues. As concerns this clone: Its antigen is as yet unknown.

This table comes from immunoSEQ multiplex PCR, and its TCRdb copy is limited to in-frame clones, with some not included. The table includes fewer than 100,000 clones, about 92% detected once. The origin of this receptor is an adult in good health. Material: peripheral blood, obtained on day 0 of AZD1222 vaccination. The rearrangement uses TRBV7-2 and TRBJ2-7; 8 nucleotides match TRBD1. CDR3 region: CASSKGSRGRYEQYF. As DNA, the CDR3 is TGTGCCAGCAGCAAGGGGTCCAGGGGGCGCTACGAGCAGTACTTC.